This T cell receptor beta chain derives from a study of shared clonotypes between healthy human individuals. About this clone itself: Its antigen remains unknown.

Overall study results and limits: Owing to a small donor count, the genetic and exposure-history diversity represented was limited.

Donors comprised only Caucasian adults living in Nashville, Tennessee. The method was immunoSEQ multiplex PCR; TCRdb's version includes in-frame clones alone and lacks a portion of them. The sample has 2 million to 2.5 million clones; about 94% are singletons. CDR3 length equals 15 residues. V lost 0 bases to trimming and J lost 5 bases, with 14 bases between them. Germline V CDR1 and CDR2: LGHNA, YNFKEQ. This sequence originates from a man aged 18 to 29 in good health. Specimen: naive CD4+ T cells sorted from blood. The subset: CD45RA+ positively selected. The V and J genes are TRBV4-2 and TRBJ2-7; TRBD1 might be the D (6 bases). The CDR3 here is CASSQENRVRDEQYF. The CDR3 DNA sequence: TGTGCCAGCAGCCAAGAGAACAGGGTAAGGGACGAGCAGTACTTC.